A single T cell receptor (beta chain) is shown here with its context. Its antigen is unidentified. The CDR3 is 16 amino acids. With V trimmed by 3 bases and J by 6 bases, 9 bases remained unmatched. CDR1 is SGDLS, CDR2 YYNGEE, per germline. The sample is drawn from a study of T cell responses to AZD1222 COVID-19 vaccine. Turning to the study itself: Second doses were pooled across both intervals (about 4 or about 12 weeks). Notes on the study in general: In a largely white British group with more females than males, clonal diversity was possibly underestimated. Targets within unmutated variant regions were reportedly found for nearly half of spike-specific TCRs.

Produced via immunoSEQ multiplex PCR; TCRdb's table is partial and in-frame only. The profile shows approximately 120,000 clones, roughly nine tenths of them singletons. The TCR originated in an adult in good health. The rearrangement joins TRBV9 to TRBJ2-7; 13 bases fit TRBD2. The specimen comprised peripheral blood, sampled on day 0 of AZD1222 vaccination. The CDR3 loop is CASSAIGLAGESEQYF. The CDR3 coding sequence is TGTGCCAGCAGCGCGATCGGACTAGCGGGAGAAAGCGAGCAGTACTTC. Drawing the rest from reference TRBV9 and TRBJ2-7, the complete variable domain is DSGVTQTPKHLITATGQRVTLRCSPRSGDLSVYWYQQSLDQGLQFLIQYYNGEERAKGNILERFSAQQFPDLHSELNLSSLELGDSALYFCASSAIGLAGESEQYFGPGTRLTVT.